Shown below are 9 T cell receptor beta chains from a single sample sequenced in a study of memory B cells and T cells in multiple sclerosis. Stimulus-free culture yielded autoproliferating CFSE-dim and non-proliferating CFSE-high T cells, each sequenced separately. Cultures began with roughly 5x10^7 CFSE-labeled PBMCs, unstimulated for more than 6 days, with replicate wells pooled. Repertoires were generated with immunoSEQ multiplex PCR, while TCRdb's copy carries only in-frame clones and drops some. The sample carries 35,000 to 55,000 clones, about 80% recorded once. These receptors are not linked to any known antigen. Sequences were obtained from PBMCs from blood kept in culture. These receptors were obtained from a human donor with multiple sclerosis.

This chain connects TRBV30 to TRBJ2-3; no clear D gene. The CDR3 runs 12 residues. Trimming took 2 bases from V and 5 from J, leaving 8 bases between them. Germline lookup yields CDR1 GTSNPN and CDR2 SVGIG (reference sequence). CDR3 protein: CAWSPLGDTQYF. The CDR3 DNA reads as TGTGCCTGGAGTCCACTGGGAGATACGCAGTATTTT.

This rearrangement joins TRBV7-2 to TRBJ1-6, with no clear D. The germline V gene encodes CDR1 SGHTA and CDR2 FQGNSA. V dropped 5 bases and J dropped 6 bases, with 5 bases sitting between them. There are 12 residues in the CDR3. CDR3 region: CASSQPNSPLHF. DNA for the CDR3: TGTGCCAGCAGCCAACCTAATTCACCCCTCCACTTT. The whole variable domain, filled in from reference TRBV7-2 and TRBJ1-6, reads GAGVSQSPSNKVTEKGKDVELRCDPISGHTALYWYRQSLGQGLEFLIYFQGNSAPDKSGLPSDRFSAERTGGSVSTLTIQRTQQEDSAVYLCASSQPNSPLHFGNGTRLTVT.

The chain carries TRBV4-3 and TRBJ1-2, with D maybe TRBD1 (6 bases). The CDR3 is made up of 15 amino acids. Per the germline V gene, CDR1 is LGHNA and CDR2 is YSLEER. Trimming left V 4 bases short and J 3 bases short, with 15 bases between. This CDR3 is CASSPSPTGYYGYTF. CDR3 DNA sequence: TGCGCCAGCAGCCCTAGTCCGACAGGATACTATGGCTACACCTTC.

This chain joins TRBV10-3 and TRBJ1-5, with a tentative D call TRBD1 (5 bases). V was shortened by 4 bases and J by 4 bases, with 14 bases between the two germline ends. Germline lookup yields CDR1 ENHRY and CDR2 SYGVKD. The CDR3 totals 15 residues. CDR3: CAISARGLGNQPQHF. In DNA form, the CDR3 reads TGTGCCATCAGTGCGCGGGGACTAGGGAATCAGCCCCAGCATTTT.

The count of this clone is one. The V call is TRBV5-4, the J call TRBJ1-2; no definite D call. Germline CDR1 is SGHNT and CDR2 is YYREEE (reference sequence). The CDR3 length is 13 residues. Trimming removed 4 bases at V and 8 bases at J, with 15 bases between. The CDR3 sequence: CASSTKAGLGYTF. CDR3 coding DNA: TGTGCCAGCAGCACCAAGGCGGGATTGGGCTACACCTTC.

This clone was seen a single time. The chain employs TRBV7-8 and TRBJ1-1; possible D gene TRBD1, 5 bases. Germline values: CDR1 SGHVS, CDR2 FQNEAQ. Trimming removed 1 base from V and 1 base from J, with 10 bases in between. The CDR3 has 15 residues. CDR3 amino acids: CASSLVDGGNTEAFF. As DNA, the CDR3 is TGTGCCAGCAGCTTAGTGGATGGGGGGAACACTGAAGCTTTCTTT. Based on the CDR3 plus reference TRBV7-8 and TRBJ1-1, the full variable domain is GAGVSQSPRYKVAKRGQDVALRCDPISGHVSLFWYQQALGQGPEFLTYFQNEAQLDKSGLPSDRFFAERPEGSVSTLKIQRTQQEDSAVYLCASSLVDGGNTEAFFGQGTRLTVV.

The chain links TRBV6-5 to TRBJ1-2; perhaps TRBD1 as D (6 bases). Germline V gene sequence: CDR1 MNHEY, CDR2 SVGAGI. Trimming removed 0 bases at V and 4 bases at J, with 15 bases between. The CDR3 contains 16 residues. In DNA form, the CDR3 reads TGTGCCAGCAGTTACTCTGAGGAGGGGGGGGGCTATGGCTACACCTTC. The encoded protein is CASSYSEEGGGYGYTF.

V usage is TRBV7-9 and J usage is TRBJ1-4; no firm D call. This CDR3 region has 15 residues. V lost 5 bases and J 6 bases, leaving 16 bases between the germline ends. Germline CDR1 SEHNR, CDR2 FQNEAQ (reference sequence). The CDR3: CASSTEYRLDEKLFF. In DNA form, the CDR3 reads TGTGCCAGCAGCACGGAGTACCGCCTCGATGAAAAACTGTTTTTT.

This chain joins TRBV9 and TRBJ1-2, with a possible D match to TRBD1 (6 bases). The CDR3 totals 13 residues. Germline lookup yields CDR1 SGDLS and CDR2 YYNGEE. Trimming left V 1 base short and J 4 bases short, with 8 bases between. The CDR3 bases are TGTGCCAGCAGCGTATCAGGGGCCTATGGCTACACCTTC. Protein: CASSVSGAYGYTF.